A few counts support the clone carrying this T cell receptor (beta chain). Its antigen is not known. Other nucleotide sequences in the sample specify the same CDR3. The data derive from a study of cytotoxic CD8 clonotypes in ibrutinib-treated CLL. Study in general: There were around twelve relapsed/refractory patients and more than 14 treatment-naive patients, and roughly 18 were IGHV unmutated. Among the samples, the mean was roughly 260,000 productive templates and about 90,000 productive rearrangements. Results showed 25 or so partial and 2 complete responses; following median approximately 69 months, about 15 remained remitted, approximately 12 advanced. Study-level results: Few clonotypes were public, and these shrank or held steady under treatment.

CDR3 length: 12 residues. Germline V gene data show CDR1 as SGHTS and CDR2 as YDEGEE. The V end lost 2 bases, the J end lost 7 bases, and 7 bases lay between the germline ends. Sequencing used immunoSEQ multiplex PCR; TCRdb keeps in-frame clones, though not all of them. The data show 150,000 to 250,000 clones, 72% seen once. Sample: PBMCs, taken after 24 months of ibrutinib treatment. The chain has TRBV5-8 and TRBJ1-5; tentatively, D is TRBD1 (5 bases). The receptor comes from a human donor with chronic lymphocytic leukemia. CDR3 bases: TGTGCCAGCAGCTTCAGGGACCAGCCCCAGCATTTT. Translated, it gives CASSFRDQPQHF.